This T cell receptor (beta chain) was recorded in a study of synovial regulatory T cells in juvenile arthritis. Study summary: Treatments: a few naive, several methotrexate, one methotrexate plus infliximab, one unknown. Overall study findings and caveats: Across patients, iaTreg TCR repertoires were mostly private, partly shared with synovial Teff and blood CPL. Compared with other blood Treg cells, inflammation-associated Treg cells had reduced TCR diversity.

Sequencing used immunoSEQ multiplex PCR; TCRdb keeps in-frame clones, though not all of them. This sample's table reports around 10,000 clones. In the case of this clone: Its antigen is not identified.

This CDR3 spans 11 amino acids. No DNA accompanies this entry. Germline CDR1 and CDR2: MGHRA and YSYEKL. Donors were around ten juvenile idiopathic arthritis patients with active disease. This clonotype was obtained from a donor between 2 and 29 years old with juvenile idiopathic arthritis. Sample: Treg cells from blood. Noted subset: remaining (HLA-DR-negative) circulating blood Treg cells. The chain is built from TRBV4-1 and TRBJ2-3. The CDR3 sequence: CASSRKDTQYF.